This T cell receptor beta chain was recovered during a study of cytomegalovirus exposure and HLA in healthy donors. Study-wide results and caveats: The productive fraction for most TCR beta V segments was about 90% or about 30% in an earlier analysis.

As to this clone: Antigen: not known. One end of the junction fails to match germline, which may point to a read error.

The PCR made use of 60 Vbeta and 13 Jbeta primers. Measured with immunoSEQ multiplex PCR; TCRdb has only the in-frame clones, and not every one. The sample has approximately 190,000 clones; about an eighth are singletons. CDR1 and CDR2 (germline): SSHAT, FNYEAQ (reference sequence). CDR3 size: 15 residues. This chain links TRBV7-7 with TRBJ2-5; 7 nucleotides line up with TRBD1. Sequencing input: PBMCs. The TCR sequence derives from a man over 45 in good health and CMV-seropositive. CDR3 loop: CASSLGDRIQETQYF. For the CDR3, the DNA is TGTGCTAGCAGTTTAGGGGACAGAATTCAAGAGACCCAGTACTTC.